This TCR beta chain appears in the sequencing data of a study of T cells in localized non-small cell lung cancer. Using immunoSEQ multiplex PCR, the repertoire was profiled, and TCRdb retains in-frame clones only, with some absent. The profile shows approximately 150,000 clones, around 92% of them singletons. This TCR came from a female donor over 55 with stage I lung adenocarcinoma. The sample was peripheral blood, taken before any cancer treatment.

In DNA form, the CDR3 reads TGTGCCAGCAGTTTGTCAGGAACTAACTATGGCTACACCTTC. Residues: CASSLSGTNYGYTF. The chain carries TRBV28 and TRBJ1-2; no definite D call. Germline assignment: CDR1 MDHEN and CDR2 SYDVKM. Trimming removed 3 bases at V and 0 bases at J, with 8 bases between. CDR3 length: 14 residues.